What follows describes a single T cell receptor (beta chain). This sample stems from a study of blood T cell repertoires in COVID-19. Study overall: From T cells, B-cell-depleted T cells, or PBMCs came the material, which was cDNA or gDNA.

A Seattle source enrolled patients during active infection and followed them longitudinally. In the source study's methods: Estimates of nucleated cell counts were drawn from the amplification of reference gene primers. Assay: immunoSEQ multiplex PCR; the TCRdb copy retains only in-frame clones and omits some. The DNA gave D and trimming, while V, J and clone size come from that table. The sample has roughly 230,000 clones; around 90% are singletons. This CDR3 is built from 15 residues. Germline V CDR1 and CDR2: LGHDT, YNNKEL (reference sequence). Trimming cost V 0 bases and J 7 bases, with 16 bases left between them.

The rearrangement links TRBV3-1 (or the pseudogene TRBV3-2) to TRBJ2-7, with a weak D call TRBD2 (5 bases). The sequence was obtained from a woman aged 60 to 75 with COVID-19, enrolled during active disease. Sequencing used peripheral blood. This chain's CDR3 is CASSQDRARGREQYF. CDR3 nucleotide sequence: TGTGCCAGCAGCCAAGATCGGGCTCGCGGGCGGGAGCAGTACTTC.